The entry below gives a single TCR beta chain sequence along with its context. The sample belongs to a study of cytomegalovirus exposure and HLA in healthy donors. Germline V gene lookup returns CDR1 SGHNT and CDR2 YYREEE (reference sequence). Deletions cut 4 bases from V and 1 base from J, with 11 bases between. The CDR3 runs 14 residues. With 60 Vbeta and 13 Jbeta primers, the PCR was carried out. Method: immunoSEQ multiplex PCR; TCRdb's copy keeps in-frame clones and lacks some. The data show over 150,000 clones, around three quarters seen once. It was healthy bone marrow donors who served as donors.

This chain uses TRBV5-4 with TRBJ2-5, with D maybe TRBD1 (6 bases). What was sequenced was PBMCs. The receptor was isolated from a man under 40 in good health and CMV-seropositive. The CDR3 is CASSDLTGQETQYF. CDR3 nucleotide sequence: TGTGCCAGCAGCGACTTGACAGGCCAAGAGACCCAGTACTTC.